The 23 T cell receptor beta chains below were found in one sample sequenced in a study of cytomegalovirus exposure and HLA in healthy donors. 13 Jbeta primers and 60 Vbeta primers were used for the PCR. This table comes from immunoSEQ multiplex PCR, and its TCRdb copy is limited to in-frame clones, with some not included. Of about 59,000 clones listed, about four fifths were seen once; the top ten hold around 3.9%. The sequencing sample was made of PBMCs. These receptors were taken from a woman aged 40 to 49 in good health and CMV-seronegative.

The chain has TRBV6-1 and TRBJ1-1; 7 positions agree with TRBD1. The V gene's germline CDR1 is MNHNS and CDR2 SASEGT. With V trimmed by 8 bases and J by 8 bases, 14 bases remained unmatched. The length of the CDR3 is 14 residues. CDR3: CASHHRQGYAEAFF. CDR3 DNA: TGTGCCAGCCATCATCGACAGGGATACGCCGAAGCTTTCTTT.

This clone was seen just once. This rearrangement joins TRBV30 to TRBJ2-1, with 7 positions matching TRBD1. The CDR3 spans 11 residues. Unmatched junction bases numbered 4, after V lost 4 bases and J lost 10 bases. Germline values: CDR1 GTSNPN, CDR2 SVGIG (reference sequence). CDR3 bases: TGTGCCTGGATAGGGGGCGGGGAGCAGTTCTTC. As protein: CAWIGGGEQFF.

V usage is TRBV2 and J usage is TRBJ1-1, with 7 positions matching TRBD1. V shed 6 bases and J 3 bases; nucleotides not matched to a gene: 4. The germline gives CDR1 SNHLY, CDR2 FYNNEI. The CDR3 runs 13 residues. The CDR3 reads CASRTTGYTEAFF. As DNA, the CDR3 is TGTGCCAGCAGGACGACAGGGTACACTGAAGCTTTCTTT.

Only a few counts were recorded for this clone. CDR3 bases: TGTGCCAGCAGCTTGCCTAAATTGATCGGGTCCGGGGAGCTGTTTTTT. Amino acids: CASSLPKLIGSGELFF. The chain uses TRBV5-4 and TRBJ2-2; unclear D gene. This CDR3 region has 16 residues. Deletions cut 1 base from V and 6 bases from J, with 16 bases between. Germline lookup yields CDR1 SGHNT and CDR2 YYREEE (reference sequence).

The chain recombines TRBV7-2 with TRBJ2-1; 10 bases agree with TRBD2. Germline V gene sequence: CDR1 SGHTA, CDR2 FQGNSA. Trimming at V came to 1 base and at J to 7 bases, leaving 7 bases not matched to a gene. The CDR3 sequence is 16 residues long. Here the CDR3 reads CASSLGSGRLRNEQFF. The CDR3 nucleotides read TGTGCCAGCAGCTTAGGTAGCGGGAGGCTTAGGAATGAGCAGTTCTTC.

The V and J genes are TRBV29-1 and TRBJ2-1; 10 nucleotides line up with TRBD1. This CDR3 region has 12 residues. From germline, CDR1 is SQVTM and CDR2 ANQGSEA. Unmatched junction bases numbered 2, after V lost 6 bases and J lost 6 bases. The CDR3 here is CSVWDRGNEQFF. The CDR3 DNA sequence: TGCAGCGTATGGGACAGGGGCAATGAGCAGTTCTTC.

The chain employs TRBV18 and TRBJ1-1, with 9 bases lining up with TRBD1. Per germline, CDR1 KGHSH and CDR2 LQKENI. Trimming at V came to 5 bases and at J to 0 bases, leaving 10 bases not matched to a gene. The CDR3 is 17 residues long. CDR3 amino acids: CASSVPGQGTMNTEAFF. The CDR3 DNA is TGTGCCAGCTCAGTACCGGGACAGGGTACTATGAACACTGAAGCTTTCTTT. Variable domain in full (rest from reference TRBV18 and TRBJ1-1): NAGVMQNPRHLVRRRGQEARLRCSPMKGHSHVYWYRQLPEEGLKFMVYLQKENIIDESGMPKERFSAEFPKEGPSILRIQQVVRGDSAAYFCASSVPGQGTMNTEAFFGQGTRLTVV.

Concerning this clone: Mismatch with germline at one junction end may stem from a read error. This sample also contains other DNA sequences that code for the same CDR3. The CDR3 reads CASSLLAGGQTLQETQYF. CDR3 in DNA: TGTGCCAGCAGCCTACTAGCGGGAGGGCAAACCCTCCAAGAGACTCAGTACTTC. V gene TRBV7-6 combines with J gene TRBJ2-5; TRBD2 matches at 13 bases. This CDR3 comprises 18 residues. Per the germline V gene, CDR1 is SGHVS and CDR2 is FNYEAQ.

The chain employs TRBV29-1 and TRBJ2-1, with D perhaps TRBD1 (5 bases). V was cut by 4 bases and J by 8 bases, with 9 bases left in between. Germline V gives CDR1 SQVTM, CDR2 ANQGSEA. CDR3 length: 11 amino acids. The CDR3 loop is CSVAPGYEQFF. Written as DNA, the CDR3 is TGCAGCGTTGCCCCAGGGTATGAGCAGTTCTTC.

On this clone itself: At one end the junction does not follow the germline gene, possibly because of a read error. CDR3 sequence reads: CASSLGLAGNNEQFF. CDR3 DNA: TGTGCTAGCAGCTTAGGGCTAGCGGGAAACAATGAGCAGTTCTTC. The chain uses TRBV7-7 and TRBJ2-1, with 9 bases identical to TRBD2. Looked up from germline, CDR1 is SSHAT and CDR2 is FNYEAQ (reference sequence). CDR3 length: 15 residues.

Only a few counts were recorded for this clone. CDR3 loop: CASSLTVTNYNEQFF. The CDR3 DNA reads TGTGCCAGCAGCTTAACAGTGACGAACTACAATGAGCAGTTCTTC. The V gene is TRBV7-8, the J gene TRBJ2-1; unclear D gene. The CDR3 spans 15 residues. The germline V gene has CDR1 SGHVS and CDR2 FQNEAQ. V gave up 2 bases and J gave up 3 bases, with 11 bases separating them.

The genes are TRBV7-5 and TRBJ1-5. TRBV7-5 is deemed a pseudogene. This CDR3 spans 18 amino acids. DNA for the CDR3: TGTGCCAGAAGCTTAGGTATGTGCGGTCTAGGCGCTCATCAGCCCCAGCATTTT. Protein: CARSLGMCGLGAHQPQHF.

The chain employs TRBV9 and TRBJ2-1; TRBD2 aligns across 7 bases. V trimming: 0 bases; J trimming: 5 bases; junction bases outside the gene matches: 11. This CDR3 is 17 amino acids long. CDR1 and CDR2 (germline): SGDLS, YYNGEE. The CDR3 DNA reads TGTGCCAGCAGCGTAGCTACAGTGGCTAGCGGAAACAATGAGCAGTTCTTC. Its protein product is CASSVATVASGNNEQFF.

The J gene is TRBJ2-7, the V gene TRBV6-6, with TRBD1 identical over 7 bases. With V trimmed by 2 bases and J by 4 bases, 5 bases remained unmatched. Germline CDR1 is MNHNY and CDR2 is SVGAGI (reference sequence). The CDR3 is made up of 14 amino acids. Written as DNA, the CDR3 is TGTGCCAGCAGTTACCCGGACAGGAGATACGAGCAGTACTTC. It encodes CASSYPDRRYEQYF.

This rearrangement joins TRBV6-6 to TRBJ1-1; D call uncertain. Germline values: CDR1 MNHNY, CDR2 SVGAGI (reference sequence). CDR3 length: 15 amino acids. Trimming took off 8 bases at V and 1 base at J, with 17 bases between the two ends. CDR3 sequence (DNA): TGTGCCAGCGAAACACAGAAAACGACGAACACTGAAGCTTTCTTT. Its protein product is CASETQKTTNTEAFF.

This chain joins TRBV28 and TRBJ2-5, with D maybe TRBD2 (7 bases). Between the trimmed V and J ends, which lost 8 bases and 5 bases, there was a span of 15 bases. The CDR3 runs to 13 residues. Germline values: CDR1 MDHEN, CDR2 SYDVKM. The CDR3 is CASGGGSTETQYF. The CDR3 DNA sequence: TGTGCCAGCGGGGGCGGGAGTACGGAGACCCAGTACTTC.

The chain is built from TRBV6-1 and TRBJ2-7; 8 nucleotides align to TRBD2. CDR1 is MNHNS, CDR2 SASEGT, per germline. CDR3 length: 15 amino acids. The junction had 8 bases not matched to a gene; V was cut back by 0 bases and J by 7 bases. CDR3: CASSEAGGREGEQYF. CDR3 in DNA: TGTGCCAGCAGTGAAGCAGGAGGACGGGAGGGGGAGCAGTACTTC.

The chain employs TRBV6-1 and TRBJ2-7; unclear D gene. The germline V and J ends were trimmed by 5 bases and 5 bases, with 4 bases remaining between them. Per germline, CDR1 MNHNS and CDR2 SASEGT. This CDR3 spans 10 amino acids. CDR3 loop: CASSRDEQYF. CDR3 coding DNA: TGTGCCAGCAGTCGGGACGAGCAGTACTTC.

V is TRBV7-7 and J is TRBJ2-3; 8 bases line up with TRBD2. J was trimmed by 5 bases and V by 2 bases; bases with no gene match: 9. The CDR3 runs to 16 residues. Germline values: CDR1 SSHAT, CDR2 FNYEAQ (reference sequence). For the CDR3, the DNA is TGTGCCAGCAGCTTATCCCCCGGGAGGGCGGGAGATACGCAGTATTTT. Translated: CASSLSPGRAGDTQYF.

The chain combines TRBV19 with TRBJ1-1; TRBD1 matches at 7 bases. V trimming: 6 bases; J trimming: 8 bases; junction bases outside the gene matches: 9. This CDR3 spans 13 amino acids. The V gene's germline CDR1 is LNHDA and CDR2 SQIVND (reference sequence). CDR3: CASRITGADEAFF. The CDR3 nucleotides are TGTGCCAGTAGGATTACAGGGGCGGACGAAGCTTTCTTT.

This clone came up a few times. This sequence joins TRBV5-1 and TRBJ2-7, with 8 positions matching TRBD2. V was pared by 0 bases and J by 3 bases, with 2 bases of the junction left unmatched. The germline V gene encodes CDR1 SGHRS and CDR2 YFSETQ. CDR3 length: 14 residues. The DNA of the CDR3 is TGCGCCAGCAGCTTGGTTCGGGAGGGCTACGAGCAGTACTTC. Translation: CASSLVREGYEQYF.

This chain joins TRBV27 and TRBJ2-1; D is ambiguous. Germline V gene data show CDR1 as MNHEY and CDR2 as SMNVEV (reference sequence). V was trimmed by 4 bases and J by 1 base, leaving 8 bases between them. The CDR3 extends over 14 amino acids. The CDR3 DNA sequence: TGTGCCAGCAGTTCGGAGCGATCCTACAATGAGCAGTTCTTC. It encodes CASSSERSYNEQFF.

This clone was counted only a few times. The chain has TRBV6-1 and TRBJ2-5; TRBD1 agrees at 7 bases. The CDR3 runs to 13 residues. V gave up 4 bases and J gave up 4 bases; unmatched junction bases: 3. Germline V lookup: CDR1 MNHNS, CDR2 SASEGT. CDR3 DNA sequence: TGTGCCAGCAGTGGAGGGGGCGGAGAGACCCAGTACTTC. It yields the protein CASSGGGGETQYF.